This note documents a single T cell receptor beta chain sequence. This specimen comes from a study of cytomegalovirus exposure and HLA in healthy donors. The V end was cut by 5 bases, the J end by 6 bases, with 16 bases between. The CDR3 is made up of 14 amino acids. The V gene's germline CDR1 is SGHVS and CDR2 FNYEAQ. The study ran its PCR with 60 Vbeta and 13 Jbeta primers. The protocol was immunoSEQ multiplex PCR, while the TCRdb copy is restricted to in-frame clones and leaves out a portion. The sample shows roughly 220,000 clones, about 81% of them seen only once. V is TRBV7-6 and J is TRBJ1-2; possible D gene TRBD1, 6 bases. Specimen: PBMCs. This receptor was identified in a woman between 35 and 50 years old in good health and CMV-seronegative. CDR3 DNA sequence: TGTGCCAGCAGCGCCTTAGGACAGCTTCATGGCTACACCTTC. This gives the protein CASSALGQLHGYTF.